These 22 T cell receptor beta chains were sequenced from one sample in a study of control samples from healthy donors and cancer patients. Measured with immunoSEQ multiplex PCR; TCRdb has only the in-frame clones, and not every one. The sample has roughly 130,000 clones; 85% to 95% are singletons. Sequencing was performed on PBMCs. These receptors originate from a man in his 60s with colorectal cancer.

This clone was found once. This chain joins TRBV7-9 and TRBJ1-1, with unresolved D. CDR3 length equals 14 residues. V gave up 7 bases and J gave up 5 bases, with 17 bases separating them. Germline loops: CDR1 SEHNR, CDR2 FQNEAQ (reference sequence). This CDR3 is CASNLLGVETEAFF. CDR3 nucleotides: TGTGCCAGCAACCTTCTCGGGGTAGAAACTGAAGCTTTCTTT.

The sample holds a few counts of this clone. The V call is TRBV7-8, the J call TRBJ1-3; D not certain. This CDR3 is 15 amino acids long. Germline V gives CDR1 SGHVS, CDR2 FQNEAQ. Trimming took off 1 base at V and 3 bases at J, with 10 bases between the two ends. CDR3 loop: CASSLVGTDGNTIYF. CDR3 in DNA: TGTGCCAGCAGCTTAGTTGGTACAGATGGAAACACCATATATTTT.

The genes are TRBV19 and TRBJ1-2, with TRBD1 matching 10 bases. The germline CDR1 and CDR2 sequences are LNHDA and SQIVND (reference sequence). After removal of 4 bases from V and 7 bases from J, the junction contained 3 bases not matched to a gene. The CDR3 is 13 residues long. CDR3 sequence (DNA): TGTGCCAGTAGTACGGGACAGGGGATTGGCTACACCTTC. Amino acid sequence: CASSTGQGIGYTF.

In the case of this clone: The sample holds other DNA sequences that translate to the same CDR3. V is TRBV30 and J is TRBJ1-2, with D hard to call. CDR3 length equals 11 residues. Trimming removed 2 bases from V and 2 bases from J, with 3 bases in between. Germline V gives CDR1 GTSNPN, CDR2 SVGIG (reference sequence). CDR3: CAWSRNYGYTF. The DNA of the CDR3 is TGTGCCTGGAGTAGGAACTATGGCTACACCTTC.

The gene calls are TRBV19 and TRBJ2-1; a weak D match, TRBD2 (5 bases). CDR3 size: 15 residues. The V end lost 6 bases, the J end lost 6 bases, and 18 bases lay between the germline ends. Germline-derived CDR1 and CDR2 are LNHDA and SQIVND (reference sequence). CDR3 nucleotide sequence: TGTGCCAGTAGCTCCCGGGTCCAACTAGGCAATGAGCAGTTCTTC. Encoded protein: CASSSRVQLGNEQFF.

This chain links TRBV3-1 (or the pseudogene TRBV3-2) with TRBJ2-7; 12 bases map to TRBD1. V shed 2 bases, J shed 5 bases, and the junction held 4 bases outside the gene matches. Germline CDR1 is LGHDT and CDR2 is YNNKEL (reference sequence). The CDR3 covers 15 residues. CDR3 nucleotide sequence: TGTGCCAGCAGCCAAAGGGGACAGGGGGCTAACGAGCAGTACTTC. Encoded protein: CASSQRGQGANEQYF.

V gene TRBV19 combines with J gene TRBJ1-5, with 10 bases fitting TRBD1. V lost 4 bases to trimming and J lost 2 bases; unmatched junction nucleotides: 2. The CDR3 has 15 residues. Germline CDR1 LNHDA, CDR2 SQIVND (reference sequence). The CDR3 nucleotides read TGTGCCAGTAGTACCGGGACAGGGGGCAATCAGCCCCAGCATTTT. Its protein is CASSTGTGGNQPQHF.

The chain uses TRBV5-1 and TRBJ2-7, with TRBD1 matching over 11 bases. Germline CDR1 and CDR2: SGHRS and YFSETQ. J gave up 3 bases and V 2 bases, and 4 bases lay outside the gene matches. The CDR3 is made up of 15 amino acids. This CDR3 is CASSLGQGAIYEQYF. The DNA of the CDR3 is TGCGCCAGCAGCTTAGGACAGGGGGCTATCTACGAGCAGTACTTC.

In DNA form, the CDR3 reads TGTGCCAGCAGACAGACAGGGGCGCGCGAGACCCAGTACTTC. Translation: CASRQTGARETQYF. The chain uses TRBV27 and TRBJ2-5; 8 bases fit TRBD1. Germline assignment: CDR1 MNHEY and CDR2 SMNVEV (reference sequence). V was clipped by 6 bases and J by 5 bases; unmatched bases: 8. CDR3 length: 14 residues.

The V gene is TRBV5-6, the J gene TRBJ1-5; 8 positions match TRBD1. J was trimmed by 4 bases and V by 4 bases; bases with no gene match: 4. This CDR3 region has 14 residues. Germline V gives CDR1 SGHDT, CDR2 YYEEEE. CDR3 DNA: TGTGCCAGCAGCATGGGACAGGCTAATCAGCCCCAGCATTTT. Amino acids: CASSMGQANQPQHF.

This clone was recorded only once. This chain links TRBV28 with TRBJ1-2; 8 bases are a match to TRBD1. After removal of 6 bases from V and 8 bases from J, the junction contained 11 bases not matched to a gene. The germline V gene has CDR1 MDHEN and CDR2 SYDVKM. The CDR3 sequence is 14 residues long. CDR3 residues: CASRPPGGARGYTF. The CDR3 coding sequence is TGTGCCAGCAGACCCCCAGGGGGCGCCCGGGGCTACACCTTC.

DNA of the CDR3: TGTGCCAGCTCACCACGAATTAGCGGGGACGAGCAGTACTTC. Its protein product is CASSPRISGDEQYF. The V gene is TRBV18, the J gene TRBJ2-7, with 8 bases matching TRBD2. Germline V CDR1 and CDR2: KGHSH, LQKENI. This CDR3 contains 14 residues. Germline trimming cut 1 base from V and 5 bases from J; bases unmatched to any gene: 4.

This chain links TRBV7-2 with TRBJ2-3, with TRBD1 matching 8 bases. This CDR3 is built from 17 residues. The V segment lost 1 base and the J segment 4 bases; nucleotides outside the gene matches: 10. Germline V CDR1 and CDR2: SGHTA, FQGNSA. In DNA form, the CDR3 reads TGTGCCAGCAGCTTAGGTGTACGGGACAGGTCGTCAGATACGCAGTATTTT. The encoded protein is CASSLGVRDRSSDTQYF.

V and J are TRBV5-1 and TRBJ1-6; D is perhaps TRBD1 (6 bases). Germline V CDR1 and CDR2: SGHRS, YFSETQ. The CDR3 covers 17 residues. Trimming took off 0 bases at V and 10 bases at J, with 20 bases between the two ends. In DNA, the CDR3 is TGCGCCAGCAGCTTGGAAGCTCCGGGGGCGTTAGGGTCACCCCTCCACTTT. It translates to CASSLEAPGALGSPLHF.

The rearrangement joins TRBV12-3 or TRBV12-4 to TRBJ1-3; D might be TRBD1 (6 bases). The CDR3 sequence is 13 residues long. V lost 6 bases to trimming and J lost 4 bases, with 10 bases between them. The CDR3 DNA reads as TGTGCCAGCAGGACAGGAGGGGGAAACACCATATATTTT. Its protein product is CASRTGGGNTIYF.

This clone was seen only a few times. The DNA of the CDR3 is TGTGCCTCCACCGGGACAAAATACGAGCAGTACTTC. Protein product: CASTGTKYEQYF. V is TRBV30 and J is TRBJ2-7, with D tentatively TRBD1 (6 bases). The CDR3 length is 12 residues. Germline-derived CDR1 and CDR2 are GTSNPN and SVGIG (reference sequence). V lost 7 bases to trimming and J lost 4 bases, with 14 bases between them.

Only one count was recorded for this clone. The chain uses TRBV24-1 and TRBJ1-2; TRBD1 agrees at 9 bases. V lost 2 bases, J lost 5 bases, and 2 bases stayed unmatched. The CDR3 runs to 14 residues. Germline lookup yields CDR1 KGHDR and CDR2 SFDVKD. The DNA of the CDR3 is TGTGCCACCAGTGATTGGACAGGGGAGTATGGCTACACCTTC. Residues: CATSDWTGEYGYTF.

This clone was seen once. V usage is TRBV9 and J usage is TRBJ1-3; D gene unclear. This CDR3 has 15 residues. Trimming removed 0 bases from V and 0 bases from J, with 7 bases in between. The V gene's germline CDR1 is SGDLS and CDR2 YYNGEE. Here the CDR3 DNA reads TGTGCCAGCAGCGTAGATTTTAGCTCTGGAAACACCATATATTTT. Its translation is CASSVDFSSGNTIYF. The variable domain in full, with the rest retrieved from reference TRBV9 and TRBJ1-3, is DSGVTQTPKHLITATGQRVTLRCSPRSGDLSVYWYQQSLDQGLQFLIQYYNGEERAKGNILERFSAQQFPDLHSELNLSSLELGDSALYFCASSVDFSSGNTIYFGEGSWLTVV.

This rearrangement joins TRBV6-5 to TRBJ2-2; the D gene is possibly TRBD2 (7 bases). Trimming pared 7 bases from V and 7 bases from J, leaving 19 bases between. CDR3 length equals 15 residues. The germline gives CDR1 MNHEY, CDR2 SVGAGI. The CDR3 DNA follows: TGTGCCAGCACCTCATTTTGGGGGGGCGGCGGGGAGCTGTTTTTT. Residues: CASTSFWGGGGELFF.

V and J are TRBV6-2 or TRBV6-3 and TRBJ2-3; D might be TRBD1 (5 bases). This CDR3 has 15 amino acids. V was pared by 2 bases and J by 2 bases, with 11 bases between. CDR1 is MNHEY and CDR2 is SVGEGT in the germline V gene. CDR3 coding DNA: TGTGCCAGCAGTTACCGCAGGGTAACCACAGATACGCAGTATTTT. Residues: CASSYRRVTTDTQYF.

The sample holds one count of this clone. The chain links TRBV18 to TRBJ2-7; 9 bases fit TRBD1. V shed 3 bases and J 6 bases; nucleotides not matched to a gene: 6. The germline V gene has CDR1 KGHSH and CDR2 LQKENI. The CDR3 sequence is 14 residues long. The DNA for the CDR3 is TGTGCCAGCTCACCCGAACAGGGGGCAGGCGAGCAGTACTTC. As protein: CASSPEQGAGEQYF.

The rearrangement uses TRBV9 and TRBJ2-3; 7 bases align to TRBD1. The CDR3 runs 15 residues. CDR1 SGDLS and CDR2 YYNGEE come from the germline V gene. The trim removed 0 bases at V and 0 bases at J, leaving 1 base unmatched. CDR3 amino acids: CASSVGGQSTDTQYF. For the CDR3, the DNA is TGTGCCAGCAGCGTAGGGGGACAGAGCACAGATACGCAGTATTTT.